This TCR beta chain was identified in a study of CD8+ T cells in alopecia areata. V dropped 3 bases and J dropped 2 bases, with 9 bases sitting between them. The germline gives CDR1 SGHDT, CDR2 YYEEEE. This CDR3 has 13 residues. Treatment specified: oral pan-JAK inhibitor, 5-10 mg twice daily. As concerns this clone: Antigen unknown.

Findings and limits, study-wide: It was lesional scalp, especially alopecia totalis/universalis, that showed higher clonality than normal scalp.

cDNA serving as the sequencing template came from extracted, reverse transcribed RNA. Profiling relied on immunoSEQ multiplex PCR, and the TCRdb table lists in-frame clones only, not all of them. The sample shows approximately 220,000 clones, approximately 38% of them seen only once. The chain joins TRBV5-6 to TRBJ2-7; D ambiguous. This clonotype was sampled from a human donor with alopecia areata. Specimen: CD4+ T cells sorted from blood, collected at approximately week 31, from a patient treated with tofacitinib. The CDR3 DNA reads as TGTGCCAGCAGCTCCCAGCCCCCCTACGAGCAGTACTTC. Its translation: CASSSQPPYEQYF.